Listed below are T cell receptor beta chains from one sample, sequenced in a study of response to subunit inactivated influenza vaccine. TCRdb recomputed calls from the RT-PCR reads with MiXCR, one row per CDR3 protein. The sample holds 610,000 or so distinct CDR3 sequences, less than 15% seen once. The sample was PBMCs from blood, taken 12 days after vaccination. The source of these receptors is a man over 45 who received an inactivated influenza vaccine. Both conserved end residues are part of each CDR3. D genes are given only for firm matches. Only some rows state a clone size, as once, few, many or a class for expanded clones.

clone size	D gene	V gene	J gene	CDR3 protein	CDR3 DNA
many	-	TRBV6-1	TRBJ2-1	CASTHGRSSYNEQFF	TGTGCCAGCACACATGGCAGGAGCTCCTACAATGAGCAGTTCTTC
few	TRBD1	TRBV19	TRBJ1-1	CASSKDRGTNTEAFF	TGTGCCAGTAGTAAGGACAGGGGAACGAACACTGAAGCTTTCTTT
-	-	TRBV7-2	TRBJ2-4	CASSPGSLNIQYF	TGTGCCAGCAGCCCAGGGTCTCTAAACATTCAGTACTTC
few	-	TRBV6-1	TRBJ2-4	CASSETLAKNIQYF	TGTGCCAGCAGTGAAACCTTAGCCAAAAACATTCAGTACTTC
-	-	TRBV6-5	TRBJ2-1	CASSYSRQAYNEQFF	TGTGCCAGCAGTTACTCGAGGCAGGCCTACAATGAGCAGTTCTTC
many	-	TRBV7-2	TRBJ2-2	CASSRGGSRNTGELFF	TGTGCCAGCAGCCGCGGGGGCAGCAGGAACACCGGGGAGCTGTTTTTT
-	TRBD2	TRBV7-6	TRBJ2-1	CASSPRLAGDGEQFF	TGTGCCAGCAGCCCCCGACTAGCGGGAGACGGTGAGCAGTTCTTC
-	TRBD1	TRBV6-1	TRBJ1-6	CASSQRDRNSPLHF	TGTGCCAGCAGTCAACGGGACAGGAATTCACCCCTCCACTTT
-	-	TRBV12-3/TRBV12-4	TRBJ1-5	CASSLGGVGRLPQHF	TGTGCCAGCAGTTTAGGGGGAGTAGGCCGGTTGCCCCAGCATTTT
-	TRBD2	TRBV11-2	TRBJ2-3	CASSLLASGGLQYF	TGTGCCAGCAGCTTATTGGCTAGCGGGGGACTACAGTATTTT
few	-	TRBV30	TRBJ2-1	CAWSRGDSPYNEQFF	TGTGCCTGGAGTAGGGGGGATTCCCCCTACAATGAGCAGTTCTTC
once	-	TRBV20-1	TRBJ2-7	CSARDLAGEDEQYF	TGCAGTGCTAGAGATCTGGCAGGGGAGGACGAGCAGTACTTC
-	-	TRBV28	TRBJ2-6	CASSLIGANVLTF	TGTGCCAGCAGTTTAATCGGGGCCAACGTCCTGACTTTC
-	TRBD1	TRBV20-1	TRBJ1-5	CSARRDRGSQPQHF	TGCAGTGCTAGACGGGACAGGGGTAGTCAGCCCCAGCATTTT
-	TRBD2	TRBV25-1	TRBJ2-7	CASRAPGLAGSYEQYF	TGTGCCAGCAGGGCCCCCGGGCTAGCGGGCTCCTACGAGCAGTACTTC
few	-	TRBV12-3/TRBV12-4	TRBJ2-1	CASRLGQPYNEQFF	TGTGCCAGCAGACTAGGACAGCCCTACAATGAGCAGTTCTTC
-	TRBD2	TRBV7-2	TRBJ2-3	CASSLVFTSGEDTQYF	TGTGCCAGCAGCTTGGTTTTTACTAGCGGTGAGGATACGCAGTATTTT
few	TRBD1	TRBV29-1	TRBJ2-7	CSVGTGNEQYF	TGCAGCGTGGGGACAGGGAACGAGCAGTACTTC
-	-	TRBV5-1	TRBJ2-7	CASSRDTNYEQYF	TGCGCCAGCAGCCGGGACACAAACTACGAGCAGTACTTC
-	TRBD1	TRBV9	TRBJ2-1	CASSQRDRGFNEQFF	TGTGCCAGTAGTCAACGGGACAGGGGCTTCAATGAGCAGTTCTTC
many	-	TRBV7-9	TRBJ1-5	CASSLDNQPQHF	TGTGCCAGCAGCTTGGACAATCAGCCCCAGCATTTT
-	TRBD2	TRBV29-1	TRBJ2-2	CSAGTRNTGELFF	TGCAGCGCCGGGACTAGGAACACCGGGGAGCTGTTTTTT